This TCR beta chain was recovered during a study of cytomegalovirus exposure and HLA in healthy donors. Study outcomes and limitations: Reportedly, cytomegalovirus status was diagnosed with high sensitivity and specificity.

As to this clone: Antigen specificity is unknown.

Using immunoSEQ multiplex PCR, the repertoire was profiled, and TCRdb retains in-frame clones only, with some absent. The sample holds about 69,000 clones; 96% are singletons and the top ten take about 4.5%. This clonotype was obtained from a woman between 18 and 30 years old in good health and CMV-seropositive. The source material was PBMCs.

The CDR3 sequence: CASSMARTGPQEQYF. The DNA for the CDR3 is TGTGCCAGTAGTATGGCACGGACTGGACCGCAGGAGCAGTACTTC. This chain links TRBV19 with TRBJ2-7, with D possibly matching TRBD2 (5 bases). The CDR3 consists of 15 residues. Per the germline V gene, CDR1 is LNHDA and CDR2 is SQIVND (reference sequence). V gave up 3 bases and J gave up 7 bases, with 19 bases separating them.